This T cell receptor (beta chain) is from a study of blood T cell repertoires in COVID-19. Participants reported their clinical history, and cohort assignment relied on those reports. This CDR3 spans 13 amino acids. CDR1 is MNHEY, CDR2 SVGAGI, per germline. The ends were cut back, 4 bases at V and 8 bases at J, with 11 bases in the middle. Profiled with immunoSEQ multiplex PCR; TCRdb holds only in-frame clones, not every one. The sample has fewer than 400,000 clones; 85% to 90% are singletons. The rearrangement joins TRBV6-5 to TRBJ1-4, with D uncertain. Sequencing used PBMCs or T cells enriched from blood (not recorded which). This TCR derives from a young man who had recovered from COVID-19. The CDR3 spells CASSSAEKEKLFF. CDR3 coding DNA: TGTGCCAGCAGTTCTGCAGAAAAGGAAAAACTGTTTTTT.